This entry lists 30 T cell receptor beta chains sequenced from one sample in a study of CD8 T cells in ankylosing spondylitis. TCRdb passed the 5' RACE reads through MiXCR, listing each CDR3 protein once. The sample carries around 150,000 distinct CDR3 sequences, 25% to 35% recorded once. Source material: synovial fluid, either unsorted or a sorted T cell fraction (not recorded which). The receptor source for this set is a male donor with ankylosing spondylitis.

V usage is TRBV2 and J usage is TRBJ2-7; D unclear. The CDR3 runs to 14 residues. Germline CDR1 reads SNHLY; CDR2 reads FYNNEI. V lost 1 base to trimming and J lost 6 bases, with 13 bases between them. The CDR3 region is CASSEVPLVGEQYF. DNA of the CDR3: TGTGCCAGCAGTGAAGTTCCGCTAGTAGGCGAGCAGTACTTC.

This sequence joins TRBV7-2 and TRBJ1-2, with 7 bases lining up with TRBD1. The CDR3 runs 15 residues. Trimming cost V 6 bases and J 5 bases; bases outside gene matches: 12. Germline V gene data show CDR1 as SGHTA and CDR2 as FQGNSA. This CDR3 reads CASSSRTGLLYGYTF. CDR3 in DNA: TGTGCCAGCAGTTCCCGGACAGGACTACTTTATGGCTACACCTTC.

This chain uses TRBV20-1 with TRBJ1-1, with 12 bases aligning to TRBD1. The CDR3 totals 15 residues. Trimming removed 3 bases from V and 3 bases from J; junction bases left unmatched: 5. The germline gives CDR1 DFQATT, CDR2 SNEGSKA (reference sequence). CDR3 sequence: CSASGTGGFDTEAFF. The CDR3, as DNA: TGCAGTGCTAGCGGGACAGGGGGCTTTGACACTGAAGCTTTCTTT.

The chain has TRBV4-1 and TRBJ2-2; tentatively, D is TRBD2 (7 bases). The CDR3 consists of 17 residues. CDR1 and CDR2 (germline): MGHRA, YSYEKL. Trimming pared 0 bases from V and 4 bases from J, leaving 15 bases between. This chain's CDR3 is CASSQDRGGAVTGELFF. Written as DNA, the CDR3 is TGCGCCAGCAGCCAAGATCGAGGGGGGGCAGTCACCGGGGAGCTGTTTTTT.

The chain combines TRBV7-3 with TRBJ2-7, with TRBD2 identical over 8 bases. CDR1 and CDR2 (germline): SGHTA, FQGTGA. Trimming at V came to 2 bases and at J to 6 bases, leaving 15 bases not matched to a gene. This CDR3 has 17 amino acids. The CDR3 is CASSLVLGLAGLGEQYF. The DNA for the CDR3 is TGTGCCAGCAGCTTAGTCCTCGGCCTAGCGGGTTTGGGCGAGCAGTACTTC.

This clonotype was seen at least ten times. This chain links TRBV29-1 with TRBJ1-1; TRBD1 matches 8 bases. The trim removed 7 bases at V and 0 bases at J, leaving 10 bases unmatched. The CDR3 is 15 residues long. CDR1 SQVTM and CDR2 ANQGSEA come from the germline V gene. CDR3 sequence: CSAPRAGGLNTEAFF. The CDR3 nucleotides are TGCAGCGCCCCTCGGGCAGGGGGCCTGAACACTGAAGCTTTCTTT. Using reference TRBV29-1 and TRBJ1-1 for the parts outside the CDR3, the full variable domain is SAVISQKPSRDICQRGTSLTIQCQVDSQVTMMFWYRQQPGQSLTLIATANQGSEATYESGFVIDKFPISRPNLTFSTLTVSNMSPEDSSIYLCSAPRAGGLNTEAFFGQGTRLTVV.

The chain has TRBV2 and TRBJ1-3; a possible D gene is TRBD1 (6 bases). The CDR3 is 16 residues long. The V end was cut by 6 bases, the J end by 4 bases, with 19 bases between. In germline, CDR1 is SNHLY, CDR2 FYNNEI. As DNA, the CDR3 is TGTGCCAGCAGCGTATCTTCCCAGGGGTCCGGAAACACCATATATTTT. As protein: CASSVSSQGSGNTIYF.

This chain joins TRBV9 and TRBJ2-1, with TRBD2 matching 7 bases. Looked up from germline, CDR1 is SGDLS and CDR2 is YYNGEE. There are 14 residues in the CDR3. J was trimmed by 9 bases and V by 0 bases; bases with no gene match: 6. CDR3 sequence reads: CASSVVGTTGEQFF. In DNA form, the CDR3 reads TGTGCCAGCAGCGTAGTTGGGACTACGGGTGAGCAGTTCTTC.

The genes are TRBV24-1 and TRBJ2-1; TRBD1 matches at 9 bases. The trim removed 4 bases at V and 3 bases at J, leaving 3 bases unmatched. Per germline, CDR1 KGHDR and CDR2 SFDVKD. The CDR3 is 15 residues long. CDR3 protein: CATSDLTGGYNEQFF. CDR3 bases: TGTGCCACCAGTGACCTGACAGGGGGCTACAATGAGCAGTTCTTC.

This clonotype was counted only a few times. V is TRBV5-1 and J is TRBJ2-1; 16 nucleotides agree with TRBD2. Germline V gene data show CDR1 as SGHRS and CDR2 as YFSETQ. This CDR3 is built from 18 residues. The V segment lost 4 bases and the J segment 8 bases; nucleotides outside the gene matches: 12. This CDR3 reads CASSPKGLAGGPSDEQFF. The CDR3 bases are TGCGCCAGCAGCCCAAAGGGACTAGCGGGAGGGCCCTCCGATGAGCAGTTCTTC.

This rearrangement joins TRBV11-2 to TRBJ2-5, with TRBD1 matching over 7 bases. The CDR3 covers 16 residues. Per germline, CDR1 SGHAT and CDR2 FQNNGV. Trimming cost V 0 bases and J 2 bases; bases outside gene matches: 6. The CDR3 nucleotides are TGTGCCAGCAGCTTAGACCCGGGACAGCGTCAAGAGACCCAGTACTTC. Translation gives CASSLDPGQRQETQYF.

The rearrangement links TRBV20-1 to TRBJ2-3, with 11 bases matching TRBD2. This CDR3 contains 16 residues. The V gene end was trimmed by 6 bases and the J gene end by 2 bases; junction bases not matched to a gene: 10. CDR1 DFQATT and CDR2 SNEGSKA come from the germline V gene (reference sequence). The CDR3 here is CSALIGTSGFTDTQYF. CDR3 DNA: TGCAGTGCCCTCATCGGGACTAGCGGTTTCACAGATACGCAGTATTTT.

This clonotype was picked up many times. V usage is TRBV19 and J usage is TRBJ2-2; tentative D call: TRBD2 (6 bases). This CDR3 region has 18 residues. V lost 4 bases and J lost 2, with 20 bases in between. CDR1 and CDR2 from the germline V gene are LNHDA and SQIVND (reference sequence). CDR3 in amino acids: CASSKGPLGLLNTGELFF. Written as DNA, the CDR3 is TGTGCCAGTAGTAAAGGACCCCTGGGACTGCTAAACACCGGGGAGCTGTTTTTT.

The rearrangement links TRBV2 to TRBJ1-6, with D uncertain. The ends were cut back, 6 bases at V and 8 bases at J, with 5 bases in the middle. The CDR3 extends over 11 amino acids. Germline assignment: CDR1 SNHLY and CDR2 FYNNEI. CDR3 protein: CASSSYSPLHF. DNA of the CDR3: TGTGCCAGCAGCAGTTATTCACCCCTCCACTTT.

In its sample, this clonotype was seen a few times. The chain uses TRBV27 and TRBJ1-2, with D possibly being TRBD1 (6 bases). Trimming removed 5 bases at V and 8 bases at J, with 15 bases between. CDR1 MNHEY and CDR2 SMNVEV come from the germline V gene (reference sequence). The CDR3 is made up of 13 amino acids. The DNA of the CDR3 is TGTGCCAGCAGTGTACAGGGAGTCGGGGGCTACACCTTC. This sequence encodes CASSVQGVGGYTF.

This clonotype has only one observation. The chain employs TRBV11-2 and TRBJ1-1; D uncertain. V dropped 4 bases and J dropped 1 base, with 10 bases sitting between them. CDR3 length equals 14 residues. Germline CDR1 SGHAT, CDR2 FQNNGV. CDR3 region: CASSSRWGNTEAFF. CDR3 sequence (DNA): TGTGCCAGCAGCTCCCGGTGGGGGAACACTGAAGCTTTCTTT.

The sample holds a few counts of this clonotype. This sequence joins TRBV12-3 or TRBV12-4 and TRBJ2-7; TRBD1 aligns across 9 bases. V lost 2 bases and J lost 4; bases outside the gene matches: 9. This CDR3 has 16 residues. Here the CDR3 reads CASSLFAGQGTYEQYF. CDR3 DNA: TGTGCCAGCAGTTTATTTGCGGGACAGGGCACGTACGAGCAGTACTTC.

This clonotype has a count of ten or more. This chain connects TRBV18 to TRBJ1-6, with unresolved D. Germline CDR1 and CDR2: KGHSH and LQKENI. The ends were cut back, 3 bases at V and 5 bases at J, with 11 bases in the middle. This CDR3 is 15 amino acids long. DNA of the CDR3: TGTGCCAGCTCACCGGGCCGGGCCAATAATTCACCCCTCCACTTT. This encodes CASSPGRANNSPLHF.

The chain uses TRBV11-2 and TRBJ2-1, with D tentatively TRBD2 (6 bases). There are 15 residues in the CDR3. Germline CDR1 reads SGHAT; CDR2 reads FQNNGV. V lost 5 bases and J lost 1, with 12 bases in between. CDR3 coding DNA: TGTGCCAGCAGCCATCCGGGACTTTCCTACAATGAGCAGTTCTTC. It codes for CASSHPGLSYNEQFF.

The chain links TRBV19 to TRBJ2-7, with TRBD2 identical over 7 bases. The CDR3 is 14 amino acids. Trimming cost V 6 bases and J 0 bases; bases outside gene matches: 5. Germline V gene sequence: CDR1 LNHDA, CDR2 SQIVND (reference sequence). CDR3 region: CASSSTSASYEQYF. CDR3 bases: TGTGCCAGTAGCTCCACTAGCGCCTCCTACGAGCAGTACTTC. Full variable domain (remainder filled in from reference TRBV19 and TRBJ2-7): DGGITQSPKYLFRKEGQNVTLSCEQNLNHDAMYWYRQDPGQGLRLIYYSQIVNDFQKGDIAEGYSVSREKKESFPLTVTSAQKNPTAFYLCASSSTSASYEQYFGPGTRLTVT.

The sample holds many counts of this clonotype. The CDR3 sequence: CASSSRLAGSTEQFF. The CDR3 region has the DNA TGTGCCAGCAGCTCCCGACTAGCGGGATCAACGGAGCAGTTCTTC. This chain uses TRBV11-2 with TRBJ2-1, with 11 bases lining up with TRBD2. Per germline, CDR1 SGHAT and CDR2 FQNNGV. This CDR3 comprises 15 residues. J lost 10 bases, V lost 4 bases, and 9 bases had no gene match. Full variable domain (missing parts from reference TRBV11-2 and TRBJ2-1): EAGVAQSPRYKIIEKRQSVAFWCNPISGHATLYWYQQILGQGPKLLIQFQNNGVVDDSQLPKDRFSAERLKGVDSTLKIQPAKLEDSAVYLCASSSRLAGSTEQFFGPGTRLTVL.

The chain carries TRBV7-8 and TRBJ1-1; tentative D call: TRBD1 (5 bases). Germline CDR1 SGHVS, CDR2 FQNEAQ. The V end lost 1 base, the J end lost 1 base, and 10 bases lay between the germline ends. This CDR3 is 15 amino acids long. The DNA of the CDR3 is TGTGCCAGCAGCTTAGACCTCACAGGGAACACTGAAGCTTTCTTT. It specifies CASSLDLTGNTEAFF.

V gene TRBV6-1 combines with J gene TRBJ2-2; D possibly corresponds to TRBD2 (6 bases). From germline, CDR1 is MNHNS and CDR2 SASEGT. The CDR3 consists of 13 residues. The V gene lost 7 bases and the J gene lost 5 bases, with 11 bases spanning the gap. The CDR3 coding sequence is TGTGCCAGCACCTATGGAGGGACCGGGGAGCTGTTTTTT. It is translated as CASTYGGTGELFF.

In this sample, this clonotype turned up many times. The chain couples TRBV30 to TRBJ2-3; D may be TRBD1 or TRBD2 (6 bases each). The germline V gene has CDR1 GTSNPN and CDR2 SVGIG (reference sequence). Trimming cost V 3 bases and J 2 bases, with 12 bases left between them. The CDR3 runs 14 residues. Here the CDR3 DNA reads TGTGCCTGGAGAGTCGGGGGCACCACAGATACGCAGTATTTT. This gives the protein CAWRVGGTTDTQYF. Full variable domain (missing parts from reference TRBV30 and TRBJ2-3): SQTIHQWPATLVQPVGSPLSLECTVEGTSNPNLYWYRQAAGRGLQLLFYSVGIGQISSEVPQNLSASRPQDRQFILSSKKLLLSDSGFYLCAWRVGGTTDTQYFGPGTRLTVL.

The CDR3 protein is CASSFGARGDQPQHF. Written as DNA, the CDR3 is TGTGCCAGTAGTTTCGGCGCCAGGGGTGACCAGCCCCAGCATTTT. The chain is built from TRBV19 and TRBJ1-5, with D possibly being TRBD1 (6 bases). Between the trimmed V and J ends, which lost 5 bases and 7 bases, there was a span of 18 bases. This CDR3 region has 15 residues. Looked up from germline, CDR1 is LNHDA and CDR2 is SQIVND (reference sequence).

This clonotype occurred many times. The V and J genes are TRBV7-9 and TRBJ2-1; possible D gene TRBD2, 6 bases. CDR3 length: 12 residues. Trimming cost V 3 bases and J 8 bases, with 8 bases left between them. In germline, CDR1 is SEHNR, CDR2 FQNEAQ (reference sequence). The DNA of the CDR3 is TGTGCCAGCAGCTTGGAGCGGGATGAGCAGTTCTTC. As protein: CASSLERDEQFF.

This chain joins TRBV9 and TRBJ2-1; possibly TRBD1 for D (6 bases). Germline CDR1 SGDLS, CDR2 YYNGEE. V was clipped by 0 bases and J by 5 bases, with 15 bases between them. This CDR3 has 16 amino acids. The DNA for the CDR3 is TGTGCCAGCAGCGTAGGTATAGGGGGTGGAGACAATGAGCAGTTCTTC. Protein: CASSVGIGGGDNEQFF.

CDR3: CASSEQGRMNTEAFF. Written as DNA, the CDR3 is TGTGCCAGCAGTGAGCAGGGTAGGATGAACACTGAAGCTTTCTTT. The rearrangement links TRBV12-3 or TRBV12-4 to TRBJ1-1; possible D gene TRBD1, 5 bases. V was shortened by 5 bases and J by 0 bases, with 13 bases between the two germline ends. The CDR3 length is 15 residues.

This clonotype occurred many times. The genes are TRBV12-3 or TRBV12-4 and TRBJ2-7, with 7 nucleotides matching TRBD1. With V trimmed by 6 bases and J by 6 bases, 17 bases remained unmatched. The CDR3 extends over 16 amino acids. The CDR3 reads CASRSGDSGIRGEQYF. The CDR3 nucleotides read TGTGCCAGCAGGTCTGGGGACAGCGGCATCAGGGGCGAGCAGTACTTC.

This clonotype has only a few counts. The chain couples TRBV3-1 to TRBJ2-3, with D tentatively TRBD2 (5 bases). This CDR3 has 14 amino acids. Trimming took off 4 bases at V and 0 bases at J, with 8 bases between the two ends. CDR1 and CDR2 (germline): LGHDT, YNNKEL (reference sequence). The CDR3 bases are TGTGCCAGCAGCCGAGGACTGAGCACAGATACGCAGTATTTT. Translation gives CASSRGLSTDTQYF.